This passage covers 5 T cell receptor beta chains from one sample sequenced in a study of beta chain features in type 1 diabetes. General study points: All four CD4+ subsets from Type 1 diabetes patients carried moderately but significantly shorter TCRB CDR3s.

Every bit of the isolated RNA underwent reverse transcription, so sequencing read expressed TCRB transcripts. TCRdb keeps only in-frame clones here, not all; method: immunoSEQ multiplex PCR. Of around 710,000 clones listed, around 12% are singletons. Antigen specificity for these receptors is unknown. Sequencing was done on a sample of naive CD4+ T cells from blood. All receptors derive from a man aged 25 to 45 with type 1 diabetes.

The chain employs TRBV11-2 and TRBJ2-1; 7 nucleotides match TRBD1. The CDR3 totals 16 residues. Per the germline V gene, CDR1 is SGHAT and CDR2 is FQNNGV. The J segment lost 5 bases and the V segment lost 1 base, leaving 8 bases of the junction unmatched. This chain's CDR3 is CASSLVGAGGNNEQFF. Written as DNA, the CDR3 is TGTGCCAGCAGCTTAGTCGGGGCAGGGGGAAACAATGAGCAGTTCTTC.

The V and J genes are TRBV9 and TRBJ2-7, with 13 bases fitting TRBD2. Per germline, CDR1 SGDLS and CDR2 YYNGEE. The CDR3 length is 15 residues. Trimming at V came to 4 bases and at J to 4 bases, leaving 5 bases not matched to a gene. The DNA of the CDR3 is TGTGCCAGCAGCCCGGGGACTAGCGGGGTTTACGAGCAGTACTTC. Translation: CASSPGTSGVYEQYF.

This clone has more than one count but fewer than ten. The genes are TRBV9 and TRBJ2-5; a possible D gene is TRBD1 (6 bases). Trimming took 4 bases from V and 2 from J, leaving 12 bases between them. This CDR3 has 14 residues. Germline loops: CDR1 SGDLS, CDR2 YYNGEE. CDR3 residues: CASSSPGQQETQYF. The CDR3 DNA is TGTGCCAGCAGCTCCCCCGGACAGCAAGAGACCCAGTACTTC.

The gene calls are TRBV29-1 and TRBJ1-6; 8 nucleotides line up with TRBD1. This CDR3 is built from 12 residues. Germline CDR1 is SQVTM and CDR2 is ANQGSEA. Trimming removed 5 bases from V and 7 bases from J; junction bases left unmatched: 1. Here the CDR3 DNA reads TGCAGCGTTCGGACAGGGAATTCACCCCTCCACTTT. Protein: CSVRTGNSPLHF.

The chain combines TRBV19 with TRBJ2-7; 8 bases agree with TRBD1. Germline-derived CDR1 and CDR2 are LNHDA and SQIVND (reference sequence). Losses at the gene ends were 6 bases for V and 6 bases for J; bases not matched to a gene: 10. The CDR3 is 14 amino acids. The CDR3 DNA follows: TGTGCCAGTAGCCAAGGGCAGGGGGCCTCCGAGCAGTACTTC. Its translation is CASSQGQGASEQYF.